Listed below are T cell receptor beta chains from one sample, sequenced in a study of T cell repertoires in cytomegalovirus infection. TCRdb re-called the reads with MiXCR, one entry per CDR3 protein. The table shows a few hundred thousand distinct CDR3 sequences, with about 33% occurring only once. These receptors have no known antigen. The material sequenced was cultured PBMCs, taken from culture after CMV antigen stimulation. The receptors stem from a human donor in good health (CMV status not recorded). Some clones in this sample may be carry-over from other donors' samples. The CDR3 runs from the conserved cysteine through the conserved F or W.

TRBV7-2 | CANGEVDTEAFF
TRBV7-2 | CASSLLAGGSRTGELFF
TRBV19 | CASSIGHSNQPQHF
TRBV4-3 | CASSQDGGRGNTIYF
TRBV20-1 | CSAPRGTSGDNEQFF
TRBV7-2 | CASGSHSASGYTF
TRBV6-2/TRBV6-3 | CASSPNTGTGYNEQFF
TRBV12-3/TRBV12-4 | CASSFEAANQPQHF
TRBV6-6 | CASRTGPNEKLFF
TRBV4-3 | CASSHNRGLRETQYF
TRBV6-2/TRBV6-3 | CASSYLSLIRDSEGDEQYF
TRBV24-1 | CATSEAVQETQYF
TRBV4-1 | CASSQPTGNQPQHF
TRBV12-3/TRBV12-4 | CASSRADPNTGELFF
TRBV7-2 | CASSPWGSGTYEQYF
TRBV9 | CASSVETFNEQFF
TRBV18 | CASSSGTGAGNTIYF
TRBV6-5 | CASSYRLMAGFYNEQFF
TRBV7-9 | CASSFDRAFTGELFF
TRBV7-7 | CASSPNPGGLTDTQYF
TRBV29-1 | CSSIGTGNSQYF
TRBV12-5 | CASGLNSGRDSARETQYF
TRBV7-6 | CASSPVTGGWETQYF
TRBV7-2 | CASRDDMNTEAFF
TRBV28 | CASSQLAGTYNEQFF
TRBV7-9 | CASSSPGTSGSETYNEQFF
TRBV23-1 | CASSDITPGENKETQYF
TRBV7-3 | CASSRGDRFATQYF
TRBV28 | CASSLSRTDNEQFF
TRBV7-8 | CASSLEQGQNQPQHF
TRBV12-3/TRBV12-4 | CASSFGGGKLFF
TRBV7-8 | CASSLEGTGIRVVDTQYF
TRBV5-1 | CASSQGTPEQFF
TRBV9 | CASSGEEGPYNEQFF
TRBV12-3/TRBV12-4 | CASSLTRRETQYF
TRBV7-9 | CASSLGEGIDGYTF
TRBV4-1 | CASSLDRQNSPLHF
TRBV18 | CASPRDRGLGGTEAFF
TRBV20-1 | CSARALSYEQYF
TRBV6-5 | CASSYGGGEQYF
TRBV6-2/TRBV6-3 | CASSSAGSANYGYTF
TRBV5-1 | CASSLMGGAGETQYF
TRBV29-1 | CSVVFRTVTNEQFF
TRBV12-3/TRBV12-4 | CASSPTGRRDEQFF
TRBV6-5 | CASSYLAGPSGANVLTF
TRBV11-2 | CASSLFGGARETQYF